The rows below give T cell receptor beta chains drawn from one sample of a study of blood T cell repertoires in COVID-19. Measured with immunoSEQ multiplex PCR; TCRdb has only the in-frame clones, and not every one. Of around 300,000 clones listed, around 89% are singletons. Sequencing used PBMCs or T cells enriched from blood (not recorded which). All receptors come from a woman aged 18-35 years who had recovered from COVID-19. Both conserved end residues are part of each CDR3. The D gene is left open where the match is weak. Not all rows give a size; the values are once, few, many and, for expanded clones, a class.

D | size | J | V | CDR3 | DNA
- | - | TRBJ2-4 | TRBV7-8 | CASSPGFDIQYF | TGTGCCAGCAGCCCGGGGTTTGACATTCAGTACTTC
- | - | TRBJ1-1 | TRBV5-1 | CASSSSNTEAFF | TGCGCCAGCAGCTCAAGCAACACTGAAGCTTTCTTT
TRBD1 | - | TRBJ1-2 | TRBV18 | CASSPDRDYGYTF | TGTGCCAGCTCACCGGACAGGGACTATGGCTACACCTTC
TRBD1 | - | TRBJ1-2 | TRBV6-5 | CASSYPGTGSIGYTF | TGTGCCAGCAGTTACCCCGGGACAGGGTCGATTGGCTACACCTTC
- | - | TRBJ1-1 | TRBV19 | CASTLDRLNTEAFF | TGTGCCAGTACCTTGGACAGATTGAACACTGAAGCTTTCTTT
- | - | TRBJ2-7 | TRBV7-7 | CASSRDIGGEQYF | TGTGCTAGCAGCCGGGACATCGGCGGTGAGCAGTACTTC
- | - | TRBJ1-1 | TRBV2 | CASTRSGLPATNTEAFF | TGTGCCAGCACCCGAAGCGGACTCCCAGCGACGAACACTGAAGCTTTCTTT
TRBD1 | - | TRBJ2-7 | TRBV7-9 | CASSFGGQGAGEQYF | TGTGCCAGCAGCTTTGGGGGACAGGGGGCAGGTGAGCAGTACTTC
- | few | TRBJ1-1 | TRBV30 | CAWSPAGQLEAFF | TGTGCCTGGAGTCCCGCAGGACAACTTGAAGCTTTCTTT
- | - | TRBJ2-5 | TRBV25-1 | CASSLGREETQYF | TGTGCCAGCAGTCTCGGGCGGGAAGAGACCCAGTACTTC
- | - | TRBJ1-2 | TRBV5-8 | CASSLVPGMGYTF | TGTGCCAGCAGCTTGGTTCCAGGGATGGGCTACACCTTC